One and the same sample provided the 30 T cell receptor beta chains below, sequenced in a study of CD8 T cells in Susac syndrome. When the RNA was reverse transcribed, random hexamers were used with an input of about 0.45 to 1 ug. MiXCR, run by TCRdb on the immunoSEQ multiplex PCR reads, gives a single entry per CDR3 protein. The repertoire consists of 140,000 or so distinct CDR3 sequences, with around 95% occurring once and the leading ten covering 0.065% to 0.095%. Specimen: CD4+ T cells from PBMCs. The source is a human donor with Susac syndrome.

The J gene is TRBJ1-2, the V gene TRBV20-1, with D uncertain. V lost 6 bases to trimming and J lost 4 bases, with 12 bases between them. Germline V lookup: CDR1 DFQATT, CDR2 SNEGSKA (reference sequence). There are 12 residues in the CDR3. CDR3 nucleotide sequence: TGCAGTGCCCGGGCCCCCAGCTATGGCTACACCTTC. Translating gives CSARAPSYGYTF.

The genes are TRBV29-1 and TRBJ2-5; 9 nucleotides align to TRBD1. Trimming at V came to 4 bases and at J to 4 bases, leaving 7 bases not matched to a gene. This CDR3 is built from 14 residues. In germline, CDR1 is SQVTM, CDR2 ANQGSEA. Here the CDR3 DNA reads TGCAGCGTTGTAGGACAGGGGTCCCGAGAGACCCAGTACTTC. This translates into CSVVGQGSRETQYF.

V is TRBV28 and J is TRBJ1-2; D ambiguous. The CDR3 sequence is 12 residues long. Trimming left V 3 bases short and J 4 bases short, with 6 bases between. Looked up from germline, CDR1 is MDHEN and CDR2 is SYDVKM. CDR3 DNA: TGTGCCAGCAGTTTTGGCTCCTATGGCTACACCTTC. Protein sequence: CASSFGSYGYTF.

This clonotype was counted a single time. The rearrangement joins TRBV27 to TRBJ2-5; TRBD1 matches at 7 bases. The CDR3 covers 14 residues. CDR1 is MNHEY and CDR2 is SMNVEV in the germline V gene (reference sequence). After removal of 5 bases from V and 1 base from J, the junction contained 4 bases not matched to a gene. Here the CDR3 DNA reads TGTGCCAGCAGTCGACAGGGTGTCCAAGAGACCCAGTACTTC. Its translation: CASSRQGVQETQYF.

The V gene is TRBV29-1, the J gene TRBJ2-5, with a tentative D call TRBD1 (5 bases). Germline CDR1 is SQVTM and CDR2 is ANQGSEA. This CDR3 comprises 12 residues. Trimming took 5 bases from V and 2 from J, leaving 9 bases between them. The chain's CDR3 is CSVWGRQETQYF. CDR3 nucleotide sequence: TGCAGCGTTTGGGGCCGTCAAGAGACCCAGTACTTC.

This rearrangement joins TRBV20-1 to TRBJ2-7; D could derive from TRBD1 or TRBD2 (5 bases each). Germline CDR1 DFQATT, CDR2 SNEGSKA (reference sequence). This CDR3 is 11 amino acids long. V lost 5 bases and J 5 bases, leaving 10 bases between the germline ends. In nucleotides, the CDR3 is TGCAGTGCTGGGGGTCCCAACGAGCAGTACTTC. Protein: CSAGGPNEQYF.

This chain connects TRBV29-1 to TRBJ1-1, with 9 positions matching TRBD1. Germline V gene lookup returns CDR1 SQVTM and CDR2 ANQGSEA. The trim removed 7 bases at V and 8 bases at J, leaving 2 bases unmatched. The length of the CDR3 is 10 residues. The CDR3 spells CSDGQGEAFF. CDR3 coding DNA: TGCAGCGACGGACAGGGGGAAGCTTTCTTT.

The J gene is TRBJ2-1, the V gene TRBV11-3, with TRBD2 as a possible D gene (5 bases). Germline CDR1 reads SGHNT; CDR2 reads YENEEA. CDR3 length: 15 residues. V was cut by 4 bases and J by 5 bases, with 15 bases left in between. CDR3 in DNA: TGTGCCAGCAGCTACACTCGGCTAGCCGACAATGAGCAGTTCTTC. Translated, it gives CASSYTRLADNEQFF.

V and J are TRBV20-1 and TRBJ1-2; 7 nucleotides line up with TRBD1. The CDR3 consists of 13 residues. The germline gives CDR1 DFQATT, CDR2 SNEGSKA (reference sequence). Trimming removed 6 bases from V and 5 bases from J; junction bases left unmatched: 9. CDR3 in DNA: TGCAGTGCCCTGGCAGGGGGGACTTATGGCTACACCTTC. Residues: CSALAGGTYGYTF.

The chain joins TRBV4-1 to TRBJ1-4; D gene unclear. Trimming shortened V by 1 base and J by 7 bases, and 4 bases separated the two germline ends. Germline CDR1 reads MGHRA; CDR2 reads YSYEKL. This CDR3 has 12 residues. This CDR3 reads CASSQVFEKLFF. The CDR3 DNA follows: TGCGCCAGCAGCCAAGTCTTTGAAAAACTGTTTTTT.

The chain couples TRBV21-1 to TRBJ1-5. TRBV21-1 is tagged as a pseudogene. The CDR3 sequence is 19 residues long. The CDR3 spells CASSKSVLRRQNSNQPQHF. Here the CDR3 DNA reads TGTGCCAGCAGCAAGAGCGTTTTGAGACGGCAAAATAGCAATCAGCCCCAGCATTTT.

The chain uses TRBV20-1 and TRBJ2-5, with TRBD1 as a possible D gene (5 bases). Germline CDR1 and CDR2: DFQATT and SNEGSKA (reference sequence). This CDR3 spans 15 amino acids. Between the trimmed V and J ends, which lost 2 bases and 1 base, there was a span of 14 bases. Here the CDR3 DNA reads TGCAGTGCTAGAAGGCGGAACAGGCGCCAAGAGACCCAGTACTTC. Translation: CSARRRNRRQETQYF.

The V and J genes are TRBV3-1 and TRBJ2-2; D perhaps matches TRBD1 (6 bases). Trimming removed 0 bases from V and 8 bases from J, with 16 bases in between. Germline CDR1 LGHDT, CDR2 YNNKEL (reference sequence). This CDR3 spans 16 amino acids. CDR3 nucleotides: TGTGCCAGCAGCCAAGAAAGGGCACAGGGTTGGGGGGAGCTGTTTTTT. It yields the protein CASSQERAQGWGELFF.

This clonotype was counted between two and nine times. J is TRBJ2-7 and V is TRBV20-1; D possibly corresponds to TRBD1 (5 bases). V lost 7 bases, J lost 3 bases, and 7 bases lay in between. This CDR3 is built from 10 residues. Germline loops: CDR1 DFQATT, CDR2 SNEGSKA (reference sequence). The CDR3 spells CSVDSYEQYF. The CDR3 DNA reads as TGCAGTGTAGACAGCTACGAGCAGTACTTC.

This chain links TRBV7-9 with TRBJ1-4; D is possibly TRBD1 (5 bases). CDR1 and CDR2 from the germline V gene are SEHNR and FQNEAQ (reference sequence). The CDR3 covers 16 residues. Trimming left V 4 bases short and J 7 bases short, with 19 bases between. The DNA of the CDR3 is TGTGCCAGCAGCTCCTTAGCCGGGACCTCGGGTGAAAAACTGTTTTTT. Translated: CASSSLAGTSGEKLFF.

The rearrangement uses TRBV6-5 and TRBJ1-1; unclear D gene. The V and J ends lost 5 bases and 4 bases respectively, with 14 bases between them. From germline, CDR1 is MNHEY and CDR2 SVGAGI. CDR3 length: 14 amino acids. The CDR3 DNA sequence: TGTGCCAGCAGTCAAGGCCGTGGTAGCACTGAAGCTTTCTTT. Residues: CASSQGRGSTEAFF.

The CDR3 region is CASSPITRVHTGELFF. In DNA, the CDR3 is TGTGCCAGCAGCCCGATTACCCGGGTCCACACCGGGGAGCTGTTTTTT. The chain links TRBV14 to TRBJ2-2; D unresolved. The CDR3 totals 16 residues. V was shortened by 4 bases and J by 3 bases, with 15 bases between the two germline ends. Germline CDR1 SGHDN, CDR2 FVKESK.

The rearrangement joins TRBV11-2 to TRBJ2-4; 7 positions agree with TRBD2. J was trimmed by 0 bases and V by 6 bases; bases with no gene match: 11. The CDR3 is 17 amino acids. Germline values: CDR1 SGHAT, CDR2 FQNNGV. The CDR3 sequence: CASSPNPSGLAKNIQYF. DNA for the CDR3: TGTGCCAGCAGTCCGAACCCTAGCGGACTAGCCAAAAACATTCAGTACTTC.

This chain joins TRBV30 and TRBJ1-5; the D is unclear. The CDR3 totals 16 residues. Per germline, CDR1 GTSNPN and CDR2 SVGIG (reference sequence). V was shortened by 0 bases and J by 2 bases, with 14 bases between the two germline ends. CDR3 DNA: TGTGCCTGGAGTGTACATGGGCAGTGGGGCAATCAGCCCCAGCATTTT. Translation gives CAWSVHGQWGNQPQHF.

The chain joins TRBV5-1 to TRBJ2-1; 10 nucleotides align to TRBD2. This CDR3 is 20 amino acids long. CDR1 is SGHRS, CDR2 YFSETQ, per germline. Trimming cost V 0 bases and J 5 bases; bases outside gene matches: 17. The CDR3 nucleotides read TGCGCCAGCAGCTTGGACCGATTTAGCGGGAGGAATCCCAGAAACAATGAGCAGTTCTTC. Amino acids: CASSLDRFSGRNPRNNEQFF.

The V gene is TRBV15, the J gene TRBJ2-1; TRBD2 matches 7 bases. V shed 0 bases, J shed 0 bases, and the junction held 5 bases outside the gene matches. The CDR3 is made up of 17 amino acids. Germline V gene data show CDR1 as LNHNV and CDR2 as YYDKDF (reference sequence). The CDR3 is CATSRDGWTSSYNEQFF. Here the CDR3 DNA reads TGTGCCACCAGCAGAGATGGGTGGACTAGCTCCTACAATGAGCAGTTCTTC.

V gene TRBV11-2 combines with J gene TRBJ2-5; D might be TRBD1 or TRBD2, each matching 5 bases. This CDR3 has 12 residues. With 7 bases removed from V and 5 bases from J, the gap between germline ends came to 11 bases. CDR1 is SGHAT, CDR2 FQNNGV, per germline. CDR3 DNA sequence: TGTGCCAGCACTTGGGGCGGGGAGACCCAGTACTTC. It is translated as CASTWGGETQYF.

This clonotype was recorded only once. This sequence joins TRBV28 and TRBJ2-4, with D possibly matching TRBD2 (5 bases). The V and J ends lost 2 bases and 6 bases respectively, with 11 bases between them. The CDR3 totals 14 residues. From germline, CDR1 is MDHEN and CDR2 SYDVKM. CDR3 bases: TGTGCCAGCAGTTTAACCCAACGGGGAAACATTCAGTACTTC. Amino acid sequence: CASSLTQRGNIQYF.

This clonotype was counted once. This CDR3 is CASENTEMNTGELFF. CDR3 sequence (DNA): TGTGCCAGTGAGAACACTGAGATGAACACCGGGGAGCTGTTTTTT. V and J are TRBV21-1 and TRBJ2-2. TRBV21-1 is reported as a pseudogene. The CDR3 extends over 15 amino acids.

The chain couples TRBV27 to TRBJ2-7; D assignment may be TRBD1 or TRBD2 (5 bases each). The CDR3 is made up of 12 amino acids. Trimming took 11 bases from V and 4 from J, leaving 15 bases between them. The germline CDR1 and CDR2 sequences are MNHEY and SMNVEV (reference sequence). The CDR3, as DNA: TGTGCCCGCCCGGGACCACAGTACGAGCAGTACTTC. This sequence encodes CARPGPQYEQYF.

The chain couples TRBV29-1 to TRBJ2-1; 12 bases match TRBD2. The V segment lost 6 bases and the J segment 4 bases; nucleotides outside the gene matches: 10. Per the germline V gene, CDR1 is SQVTM and CDR2 is ANQGSEA. This CDR3 is 16 amino acids long. The CDR3 protein is CSVATAGTSGYNEQFF. CDR3 DNA: TGCAGCGTAGCGACTGCCGGGACTAGCGGGTACAATGAGCAGTTCTTC.

The chain uses TRBV15 and TRBJ1-3, with no clear D. Per germline, CDR1 LNHNV and CDR2 YYDKDF (reference sequence). V was pared by 0 bases and J by 1 base, with 7 bases between. The CDR3 runs 15 residues. The CDR3 loop is CATSRDRLSGNTIYF. The CDR3 region has the DNA TGTGCCACCAGCAGAGATAGGCTGTCTGGAAACACCATATATTTT.

The J gene is TRBJ1-2, the V gene TRBV9; 10 nucleotides match TRBD1. V lost 4 bases, J lost 11 bases, and 8 bases stayed unmatched. The CDR3 length is 13 residues. From germline, CDR1 is SGDLS and CDR2 YYNGEE. CDR3 DNA: TGTGCCAGCAGCACCTGGACAGGGGGAGGTTACACCTTC. This codes for CASSTWTGGGYTF.

The chain recombines TRBV12-3 or TRBV12-4 with TRBJ1-1; D might be TRBD1 (6 bases). The V end was cut by 3 bases, the J end by 5 bases, with 7 bases between. The CDR3 has 12 amino acids. The CDR3 nucleotides are TGTGCCAGCAGTTTCGGACAGACTGAAGCTTTCTTT. Residues: CASSFGQTEAFF.

The chain combines TRBV28 with TRBJ1-2, with 9 nucleotides matching TRBD1. Germline lookup yields CDR1 MDHEN and CDR2 SYDVKM. The V and J ends lost 6 bases and 5 bases, in that order; junction bases with no gene match: 4. CDR3 length equals 13 residues. The CDR3 loop reads CASSQDRGYGYTF. The CDR3 nucleotides read TGTGCCAGCAGCCAGGACAGGGGATATGGCTACACCTTC.